Listed below are T cell receptor beta chains from one sample, sequenced in a study of shared clonotypes between healthy human individuals. Profiled with immunoSEQ multiplex PCR; TCRdb holds only in-frame clones, not every one. The sample contains 1,400,000 or so clones, approximately 98.5% of which appear only once. The specimen sequenced was naive CD4+ T cells sorted from blood. These TCRs come from a young man in good health. CDR3s include the opening cysteine and the closing phenylalanine or tryptophan. Each record gives: CDR3 protein, CDR3 DNA, V gene, J gene, D gene, clone size. D genes are given only for firm matches. Only part of the rows carry a size: once, few, many, or a class if the clone is expanded.

cdr3_aa: CASSTRQINEQFF
cdr3_nt: TGTGCCAGCAGCACCCGGCAGATCAATGAGCAGTTCTTC
v_call: TRBV7-2
j_call: TRBJ2-1
d_call: -
clone_size: -

cdr3_aa: CASSLRAGGTGGREQYF
cdr3_nt: TGTGCCAGCAGCTTACGTGCGGGCGGGACAGGGGGCCGGGAGCAGTACTTC
v_call: TRBV7-8
j_call: TRBJ2-7
d_call: TRBD1
clone_size: -

cdr3_aa: CASSLAVTNTGELFF
cdr3_nt: TGTGCCAGCAGCTTAGCGGTTACTAACACCGGGGAGCTGTTTTTT
v_call: TRBV7-2
j_call: TRBJ2-2
d_call: -
clone_size: -

cdr3_aa: CASSVVPAGGGTDTQYF
cdr3_nt: TGTGCCAGCAGCGTAGTGCCCGCGGGAGGCGGCACAGATACGCAGTATTTT
v_call: TRBV9
j_call: TRBJ2-3
d_call: TRBD2
clone_size: -

cdr3_aa: CASSTDPSTEAFF
cdr3_nt: TGTGCCAGCTCCACCGACCCCAGCACTGAAGCTTTCTTT
v_call: TRBV18
j_call: TRBJ1-1
d_call: -
clone_size: -

cdr3_aa: CASRTQVNEQYF
cdr3_nt: TGTGCCAGCAGAACCCAGGTTAACGAGCAGTACTTC
v_call: TRBV28
j_call: TRBJ2-7
d_call: -
clone_size: -

cdr3_aa: CASSYPALAGGLRETQYF
cdr3_nt: TGTGCCAGCAGCTACCCGGCCCTAGCGGGAGGTCTTCGCGAGACCCAGTACTTC
v_call: TRBV7-9
j_call: TRBJ2-5
d_call: TRBD2
clone_size: -

cdr3_aa: CASSLGPDTQYF
cdr3_nt: TGTGCCAGCTCATTGGGCCCAGATACGCAGTATTTT
v_call: TRBV18
j_call: TRBJ2-3
d_call: -
clone_size: once

cdr3_aa: CASSFTGGETQYF
cdr3_nt: TGTGCCAGCAGCTTTACAGGGGGAGAGACCCAGTACTTC
v_call: TRBV11-3
j_call: TRBJ2-5
d_call: TRBD1
clone_size: -

cdr3_aa: CASRGYNEQFF
cdr3_nt: TGTGCCAGCAGGGGGTACAATGAGCAGTTCTTC
v_call: TRBV28
j_call: TRBJ2-1
d_call: -
clone_size: -

cdr3_aa: CASSAGTGTSGQETQYF
cdr3_nt: TGTGCCAGCAGTGCGGGAACCGGGACTAGCGGCCAAGAGACCCAGTACTTC
v_call: TRBV6-1
j_call: TRBJ2-5
d_call: TRBD2
clone_size: once

cdr3_aa: CASSSTSGSYEQFF
cdr3_nt: TGCGCCAGCAGCTCGACTAGCGGGAGCTATGAGCAGTTCTTC
v_call: TRBV5-1
j_call: TRBJ2-1
d_call: TRBD2
clone_size: -

cdr3_aa: CASSYYREQGELFF
cdr3_nt: TGTGCCAGCAGTTACTATCGGGAGCAGGGGGAGCTGTTTTTT
v_call: TRBV6-5
j_call: TRBJ2-2
d_call: -
clone_size: -

cdr3_aa: CASSEGDWYSYEQYF
cdr3_nt: TGTGCCAGCAGTGAAGGGGACTGGTACTCCTACGAGCAGTACTTC
v_call: TRBV2
j_call: TRBJ2-7
d_call: -
clone_size: -

cdr3_aa: CASSLPNTDTQYF
cdr3_nt: TGTGCCAGCAGCTTACCCAACACAGATACGCAGTATTTT
v_call: TRBV7-9
j_call: TRBJ2-3
d_call: -
clone_size: -

cdr3_aa: CASSQDLDQPQHF
cdr3_nt: TGTGCCAGCAGCCAAGATTTGGACCAGCCCCAGCATTTT
v_call: TRBV14
j_call: TRBJ1-5
d_call: -
clone_size: -

cdr3_aa: CASSLFSVALGDDTGELFF
cdr3_nt: TGTGCCAGCAGTTTATTCTCCGTGGCCCTCGGGGACGACACCGGGGAGCTGTTTTTT
v_call: TRBV27
j_call: TRBJ2-2
d_call: -
clone_size: -

cdr3_aa: CAWVPDKNIQYF
cdr3_nt: TGTGCCTGGGTCCCTGATAAAAACATTCAGTACTTC
v_call: TRBV30
j_call: TRBJ2-4
d_call: -
clone_size: -

cdr3_aa: CASLGGGGTGELFF
cdr3_nt: TGTGCCAGCCTAGGGGGAGGCGGCACCGGGGAGCTGTTTTTT
v_call: TRBV28
j_call: TRBJ2-2
d_call: -
clone_size: -

cdr3_aa: CASSQRLYNEQFF
cdr3_nt: TGTGCCAGCAGCCAGAGACTCTACAATGAGCAGTTCTTC
v_call: TRBV7-2
j_call: TRBJ2-1
d_call: -
clone_size: -

cdr3_aa: CASIYTTAFDTGELFF
cdr3_nt: TGTGCCAGCATCTATACGACAGCCTTCGACACCGGGGAGCTGTTTTTT
v_call: TRBV27
j_call: TRBJ2-2
d_call: -
clone_size: -

cdr3_aa: CASSYSRGYGYTF
cdr3_nt: TGTGCCAGCAGTTACTCACGAGGCTATGGCTACACCTTC
v_call: TRBV6-5
j_call: TRBJ1-2
d_call: -
clone_size: -

cdr3_aa: CASSYSRLETQYF
cdr3_nt: TGTGCCAGCAGTTACAGCAGGTTGGAGACCCAGTACTTC
v_call: TRBV6-6
j_call: TRBJ2-5
d_call: -
clone_size: -

cdr3_aa: CASWATGVDGYTF
cdr3_nt: TGTGCCAGTTGGGCGACAGGGGTAGATGGCTACACCTTC
v_call: TRBV28
j_call: TRBJ1-2
d_call: TRBD1
clone_size: -

cdr3_aa: CASSSPGVNQPQHF
cdr3_nt: TGTGCCAGCAGCTCTCCGGGTGTCAATCAGCCCCAGCATTTT
v_call: TRBV11-2
j_call: TRBJ1-5
d_call: -
clone_size: -

cdr3_aa: CASSLDPIVNEQFF
cdr3_nt: TGCGCCAGCAGCTTGGACCCTATCGTAAATGAGCAGTTCTTC
v_call: TRBV5-1
j_call: TRBJ2-1
d_call: -
clone_size: -

cdr3_aa: CASSLLAGGGTGELFF
cdr3_nt: TGTGCCAGCAGCCTTCTAGCGGGAGGCGGGACCGGGGAGCTGTTTTTT
v_call: TRBV14
j_call: TRBJ2-2
d_call: TRBD2
clone_size: -

cdr3_aa: CASSIPGALSYNEQFF
cdr3_nt: TGTGCCAGCAGTATACCCGGGGCTCTCTCCTACAATGAGCAGTTCTTC
v_call: TRBV28
j_call: TRBJ2-1
d_call: -
clone_size: -

cdr3_aa: CASSPYSSQHF
cdr3_nt: TGTGCCAGCAGCCCCTACTCATCCCAGCATTTT
v_call: TRBV6-5
j_call: TRBJ1-5
d_call: -
clone_size: -

cdr3_aa: CASSVDAPNNEQFF
cdr3_nt: TGTGCCAGCAGCGTAGATGCGCCCAACAATGAGCAGTTCTTC
v_call: TRBV9
j_call: TRBJ2-1
d_call: -
clone_size: -

cdr3_aa: CASRADRANNQPQHF
cdr3_nt: TGTGCCAGCAGAGCCGACAGGGCCAACAATCAGCCCCAGCATTTT
v_call: TRBV2
j_call: TRBJ1-5
d_call: TRBD1
clone_size: -

cdr3_aa: CASSLVGNTGELFF
cdr3_nt: TGTGCCAGCAGCTTAGTTGGGAACACCGGGGAGCTGTTTTTT
v_call: TRBV7-2
j_call: TRBJ2-2
d_call: -
clone_size: -

cdr3_aa: CASSLGPMELSYEQYF
cdr3_nt: TGCGCCAGCAGCTTGGGGCCCATGGAATTATCCTACGAGCAGTACTTC
v_call: TRBV5-1
j_call: TRBJ2-7
d_call: -
clone_size: -

cdr3_aa: CASSLSDRVSSYEQYF
cdr3_nt: TGTGCCAGCAGTTTATCCGACAGGGTGAGCTCCTACGAGCAGTACTTC
v_call: TRBV28
j_call: TRBJ2-7
d_call: TRBD1
clone_size: -

cdr3_aa: CASSFTQNKGGQYF
cdr3_nt: TGTGCCAGCAGTTTTACACAGAACAAGGGCGGCCAGTACTTC
v_call: TRBV28
j_call: TRBJ2-5
d_call: -
clone_size: -

cdr3_aa: CASRDGSYGYTF
cdr3_nt: TGCGCCAGCAGGGACGGATCCTATGGCTACACCTTC
v_call: TRBV10-2
j_call: TRBJ1-2
d_call: -
clone_size: -

cdr3_aa: CASSGGTGNEQYF
cdr3_nt: TGTGCCAGCAGCGGCGGGACAGGCAACGAGCAGTACTTC
v_call: TRBV5-4
j_call: TRBJ2-7
d_call: TRBD1
clone_size: -

cdr3_aa: CAWSASRTSGTTDTQYF
cdr3_nt: TGTGCCTGGAGTGCCTCAAGGACTAGCGGGACCACAGATACGCAGTATTTT
v_call: TRBV30
j_call: TRBJ2-3
d_call: TRBD2
clone_size: -